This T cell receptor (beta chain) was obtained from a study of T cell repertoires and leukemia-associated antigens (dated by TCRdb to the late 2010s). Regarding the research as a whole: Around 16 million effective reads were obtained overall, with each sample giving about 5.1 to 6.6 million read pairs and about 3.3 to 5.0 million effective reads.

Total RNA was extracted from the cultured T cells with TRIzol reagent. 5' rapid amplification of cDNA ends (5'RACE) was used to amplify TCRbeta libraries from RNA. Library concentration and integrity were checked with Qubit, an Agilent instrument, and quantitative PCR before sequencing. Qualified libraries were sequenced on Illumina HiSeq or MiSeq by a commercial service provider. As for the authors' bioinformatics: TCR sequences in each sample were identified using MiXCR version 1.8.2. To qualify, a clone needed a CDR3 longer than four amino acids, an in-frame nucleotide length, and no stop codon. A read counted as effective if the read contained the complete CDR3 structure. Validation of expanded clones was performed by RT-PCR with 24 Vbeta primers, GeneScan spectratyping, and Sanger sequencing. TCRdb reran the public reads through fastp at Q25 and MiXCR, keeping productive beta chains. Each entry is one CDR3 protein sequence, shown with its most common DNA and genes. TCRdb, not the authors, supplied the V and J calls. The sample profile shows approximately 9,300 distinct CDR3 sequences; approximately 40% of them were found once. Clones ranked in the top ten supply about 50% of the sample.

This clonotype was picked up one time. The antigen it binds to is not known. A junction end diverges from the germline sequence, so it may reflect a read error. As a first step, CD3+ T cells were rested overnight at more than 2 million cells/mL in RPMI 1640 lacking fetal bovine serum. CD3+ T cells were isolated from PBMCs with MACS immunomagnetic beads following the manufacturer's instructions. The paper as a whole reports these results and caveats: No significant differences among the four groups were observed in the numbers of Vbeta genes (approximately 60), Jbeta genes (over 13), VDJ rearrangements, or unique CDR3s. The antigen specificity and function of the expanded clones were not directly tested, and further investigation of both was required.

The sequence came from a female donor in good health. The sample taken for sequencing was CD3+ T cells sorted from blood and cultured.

At the DNA level, the sequence is TGTGCCGGCAGCCAACTACATGAAGCTTTCTTT. Translated, it reads CAGSQLHEAFF. Rearrangement joined TRBV4-2 to TRBJ1-1; the D gene is unclear. CDR1 LGHNA and CDR2 YNFKEQ are derived from the germline V gene. From cysteine to phenylalanine, the CDR3 is 11 amino acids long. The kept DNA is CDR3 alone, 33 bases in frame from the first base.